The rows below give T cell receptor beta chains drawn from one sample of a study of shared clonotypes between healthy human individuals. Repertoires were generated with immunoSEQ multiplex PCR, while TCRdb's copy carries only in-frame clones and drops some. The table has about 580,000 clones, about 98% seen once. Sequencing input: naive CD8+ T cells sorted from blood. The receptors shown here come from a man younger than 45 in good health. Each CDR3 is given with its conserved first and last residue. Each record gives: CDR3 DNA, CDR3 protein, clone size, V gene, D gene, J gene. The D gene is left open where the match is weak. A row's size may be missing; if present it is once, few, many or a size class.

TGTGCCAGCAGAGGGGGCTCCTACGAGCAGTACTTC CASRGGSYEQYF NA TRBV7-9 NA TRBJ2-7
TGCGCCAGCAGCCAAGATCTAAGGGGGGAGCTGTTTTTT CASSQDLRGELFF NA TRBV4-1 NA TRBJ2-2
TGTGCCAGCAGCTTAGGGGCAGGGGTTTCGAACACTGAAGCTTTCTTT CASSLGAGVSNTEAFF NA TRBV7-9 NA TRBJ1-1
TGTGCCAGCAGGACTAGCGAGACCTACAATGAGCAGTTCTTC CASRTSETYNEQFF NA TRBV6-1 TRBD2 TRBJ2-1
TGTGCCAGCAGCTTAAGTCCCGAGCAGTACTTC CASSLSPEQYF NA TRBV11-2 NA TRBJ2-7
TGCAGCGCGACGGGACAAACCACCGGGGAGCTGTTTTTT CSATGQTTGELFF NA TRBV29-1 NA TRBJ2-2
TGTGCCAGCAGTTTAACCGGGACAAACTCCTACGAGCAGTACTTC CASSLTGTNSYEQYF once TRBV27 NA TRBJ2-7
TGTGCCAGCAGCTTTCGACAGACCTACGAGCAGTACTTC CASSFRQTYEQYF once TRBV7-8 NA TRBJ2-7
TGTGCCAGCAGCTTAGGAGAGCGGGAAACCTACGAGCAGTACTTC CASSLGERETYEQYF NA TRBV7-2 TRBD2 TRBJ2-7
TGCGCCAGCCATTCAGGACAGGGTCTTTCCGGGGAGCTGTTTTTT CASHSGQGLSGELFF NA TRBV5-1 TRBD1 TRBJ2-2
TGTGCCAGCCCTAGGACCTCTCGGCGTGAGCAGTTCTTC CASPRTSRREQFF NA TRBV2 NA TRBJ2-1
TGTGCCATCGACCGATTACTGATCACTGAAGCTTTCTTT CAIDRLLITEAFF NA TRBV10-3 NA TRBJ1-1
TGTGCCAGCAGCGTTCTGGTCGGAACTGAAGCTTTCTTT CASSVLVGTEAFF NA TRBV7-9 NA TRBJ1-1
TGTGCCAGCAGCTTTGACCCTGACAGCTATTATAGCAATCAGCCCCAGCATTTT CASSFDPDSYYSNQPQHF once TRBV7-4 NA TRBJ1-5
TGTGCCAGCAGCTTAGGACGGCGGGAGTCCCCAGAGACCCAGTACTTC CASSLGRRESPETQYF NA TRBV7-6 TRBD2 TRBJ2-5
TGCGCCAGTAAAGGGATGGACCGGGGGATCGCTGAAGCTTTCTTT CASKGMDRGIAEAFF NA TRBV4-1 NA TRBJ1-1
TGTGCCAGCAGCTTGAACAGAGACAGGGTGCACGAGCAGTACTTC CASSLNRDRVHEQYF NA TRBV7-9 TRBD1 TRBJ2-7
TGTGCCAGCAAACCTGACAGCCAAGAGACCCAGTACTTC CASKPDSQETQYF NA TRBV27 NA TRBJ2-5
TGTGCCAGCAGTTACTCGAGTAGCGGGAGCTCCTACGAGCAGTACTTC CASSYSSSGSSYEQYF NA TRBV6-5 TRBD2 TRBJ2-7
TGTGCCAGCTTAGGGACTAGCGGGAGAGACTACGAGCAGTACTTC CASLGTSGRDYEQYF NA TRBV18 TRBD2 TRBJ2-7
TGTGCCAGCAGCGTAGGGAGAGAGGGGGGCAGATCATCTCAAGAGACCCAGTACTTC CASSVGREGGRSSQETQYF NA TRBV9 NA TRBJ2-5
TGTGCCAGCAGTTGGGGAGGTAGCAGGGAGGGTCATGAAGCTTTCTTT CASSWGGSREGHEAFF NA TRBV28 NA TRBJ1-1
TGCGCCAGCAGTGAACTCACAGGCACGAACACTGAAGCTTTCTTT CASSELTGTNTEAFF NA TRBV10-1 NA TRBJ1-1
TGTGCCAGCAGTTTGGGACCCGGGACAGGGGAAGAGACCCAGTACTTC CASSLGPGTGEETQYF NA TRBV28 TRBD1 TRBJ2-5
TGCGCCAGCACCCCGGGACAGTCGGCGATGGCTGAAGCTTTCTTT CASTPGQSAMAEAFF NA TRBV4-1 TRBD1 TRBJ1-1
TGTGCCAGCAGCTTAGAGGGGGGTCGCAATCAGCCCCAGCATTTT CASSLEGGRNQPQHF NA TRBV7-9 NA TRBJ1-5
TGTGCCAGCAGCTTGGGTCCACGGGCAAATGAGCAGTTCTTC CASSLGPRANEQFF NA TRBV5-6 NA TRBJ2-1
TGTGCCAGCGGATACGAGCAGTACTTC CASGYEQYF NA TRBV27 NA TRBJ2-7
TGCGCCAGCAGCCAACAAACAGGGGGCGGTTTTAACTATGGCTACACCTTC CASSQQTGGGFNYGYTF NA TRBV4-1 TRBD1 TRBJ1-2
TGTGCCAGCAGCTTATGGCAGGGGAACACTGAAGCTTTCTTT CASSLWQGNTEAFF once TRBV7-9 NA TRBJ1-1
TGCGCCAGCAGCCAAGGGACAGGCGGCAATGAGCAGTTCTTC CASSQGTGGNEQFF NA TRBV4-3 TRBD1 TRBJ2-1
TGTGCCAGCAGCTTAGTGCTGCAAGAGACCCAGTACTTC CASSLVLQETQYF NA TRBV7-9 NA TRBJ2-5
TGTGCCAGCAGCCTGTCGGATAGCACAGATACGCAGTATTTT CASSLSDSTDTQYF NA TRBV21-1 NA TRBJ2-3